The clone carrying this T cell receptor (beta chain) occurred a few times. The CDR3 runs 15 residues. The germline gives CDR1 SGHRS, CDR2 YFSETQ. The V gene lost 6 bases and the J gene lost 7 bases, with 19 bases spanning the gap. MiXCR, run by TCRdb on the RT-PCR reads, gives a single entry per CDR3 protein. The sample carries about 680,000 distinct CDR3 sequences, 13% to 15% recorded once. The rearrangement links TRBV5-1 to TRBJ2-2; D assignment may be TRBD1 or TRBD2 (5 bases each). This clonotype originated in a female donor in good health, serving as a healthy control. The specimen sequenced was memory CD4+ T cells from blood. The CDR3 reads CASTQETGRVGELFF. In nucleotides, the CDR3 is TGCGCCAGCACCCAGGAAACGGGACGTGTCGGGGAGCTGTTTTTT.